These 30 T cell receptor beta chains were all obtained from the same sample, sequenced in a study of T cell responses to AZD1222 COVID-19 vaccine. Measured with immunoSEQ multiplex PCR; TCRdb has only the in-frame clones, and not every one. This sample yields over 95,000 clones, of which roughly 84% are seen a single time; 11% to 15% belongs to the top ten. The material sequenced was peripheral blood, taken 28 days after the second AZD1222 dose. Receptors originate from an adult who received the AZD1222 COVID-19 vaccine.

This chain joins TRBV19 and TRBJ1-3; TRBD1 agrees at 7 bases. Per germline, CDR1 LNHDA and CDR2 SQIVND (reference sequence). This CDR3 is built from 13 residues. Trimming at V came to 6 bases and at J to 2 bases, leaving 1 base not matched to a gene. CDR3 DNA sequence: TGTGCCAGTAGCAGGGGGGCTGGAAACACCATATATTTT. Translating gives CASSRGAGNTIYF. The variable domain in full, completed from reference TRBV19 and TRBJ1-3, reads DGGITQSPKYLFRKEGQNVTLSCEQNLNHDAMYWYRQDPGQGLRLIYYSQIVNDFQKGDIAEGYSVSREKKESFPLTVTSAQKNPTAFYLCASSRGAGNTIYFGEGSWLTVV.

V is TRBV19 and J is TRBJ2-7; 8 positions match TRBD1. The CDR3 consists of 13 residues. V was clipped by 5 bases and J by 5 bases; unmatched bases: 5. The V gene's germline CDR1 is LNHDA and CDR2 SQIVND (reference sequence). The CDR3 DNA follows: TGTGCCAGTAGTCAGGACAGGGTCCACGAGCAGTACTTC. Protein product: CASSQDRVHEQYF. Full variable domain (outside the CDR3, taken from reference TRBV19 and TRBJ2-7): DGGITQSPKYLFRKEGQNVTLSCEQNLNHDAMYWYRQDPGQGLRLIYYSQIVNDFQKGDIAEGYSVSREKKESFPLTVTSAQKNPTAFYLCASSQDRVHEQYFGPGTRLTVT.

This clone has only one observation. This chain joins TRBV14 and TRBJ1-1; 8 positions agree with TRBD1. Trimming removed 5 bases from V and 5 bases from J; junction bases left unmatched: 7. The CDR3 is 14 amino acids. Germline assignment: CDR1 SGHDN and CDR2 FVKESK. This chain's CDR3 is CASSAGGEGTEAFF. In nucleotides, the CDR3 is TGTGCCAGCAGCGCAGGGGGCGAGGGTACTGAAGCTTTCTTT.

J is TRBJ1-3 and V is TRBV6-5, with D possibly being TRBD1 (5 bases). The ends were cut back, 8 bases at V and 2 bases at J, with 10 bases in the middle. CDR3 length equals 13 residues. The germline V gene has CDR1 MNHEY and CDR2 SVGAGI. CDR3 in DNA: TGTGCCAGCTTTTCAGGGCCTGGAAACACCATATATTTT. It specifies CASFSGPGNTIYF.

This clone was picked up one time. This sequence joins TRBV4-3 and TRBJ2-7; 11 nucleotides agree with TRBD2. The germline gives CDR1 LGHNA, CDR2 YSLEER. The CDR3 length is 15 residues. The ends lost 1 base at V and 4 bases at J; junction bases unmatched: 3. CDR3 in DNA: TGCGCCAGCAGCCAAGGACTAGCGGGAAGTTACGAGCAGTACTTC. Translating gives CASSQGLAGSYEQYF.

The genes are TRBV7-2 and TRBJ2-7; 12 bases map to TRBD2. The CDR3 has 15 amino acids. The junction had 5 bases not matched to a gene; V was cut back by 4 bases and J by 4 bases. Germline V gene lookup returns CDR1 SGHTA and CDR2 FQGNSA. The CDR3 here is CASSSLAGGLYEQYF. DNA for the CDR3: TGTGCCAGCAGCTCCCTAGCGGGAGGGCTATACGAGCAGTACTTC.

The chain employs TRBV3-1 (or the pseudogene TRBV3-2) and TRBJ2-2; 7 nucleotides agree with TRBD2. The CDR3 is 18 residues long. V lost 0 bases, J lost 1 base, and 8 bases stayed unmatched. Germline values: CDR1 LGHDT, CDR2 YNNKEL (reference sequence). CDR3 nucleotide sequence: TGTGCCAGCAGCCAAGACAATCCGGGACTACGGAACACCGGGGAGCTGTTTTTT. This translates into CASSQDNPGLRNTGELFF.

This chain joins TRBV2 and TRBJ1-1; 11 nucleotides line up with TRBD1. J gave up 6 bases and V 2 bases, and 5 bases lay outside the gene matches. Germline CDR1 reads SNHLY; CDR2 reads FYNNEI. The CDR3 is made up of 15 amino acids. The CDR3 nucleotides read TGTGCCAGCAGTGAACTCGGGACAGGGGGGGCTGAAGCTTTCTTT. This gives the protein CASSELGTGGAEAFF. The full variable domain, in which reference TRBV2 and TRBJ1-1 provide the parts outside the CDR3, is EPEVTQTPSHQVTQMGQEVILRCVPISNHLYFYWYRQILGQKVEFLVSFYNNEISEKSEIFDDQFSVERPDGSNFTLKIRSTKLEDSAMYFCASSELGTGGAEAFFGQGTRLTVV.

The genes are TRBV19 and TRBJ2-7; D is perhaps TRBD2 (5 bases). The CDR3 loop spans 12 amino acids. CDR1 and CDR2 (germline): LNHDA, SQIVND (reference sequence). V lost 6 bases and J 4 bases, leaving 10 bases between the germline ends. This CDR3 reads CASSTSGYEQYF. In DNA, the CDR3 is TGTGCCAGTAGCACAAGCGGATACGAGCAGTACTTC.

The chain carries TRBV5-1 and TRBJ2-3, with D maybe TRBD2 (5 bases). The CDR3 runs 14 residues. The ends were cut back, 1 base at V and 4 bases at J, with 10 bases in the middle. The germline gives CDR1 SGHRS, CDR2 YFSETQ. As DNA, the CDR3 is TGCGCCAGCAGCTTGAGGGAGCCCCCAGATACGCAGTATTTT. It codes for CASSLREPPDTQYF.

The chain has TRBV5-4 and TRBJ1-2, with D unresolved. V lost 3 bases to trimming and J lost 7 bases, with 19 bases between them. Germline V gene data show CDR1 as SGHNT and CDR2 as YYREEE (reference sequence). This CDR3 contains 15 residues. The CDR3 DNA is TGTGCCAGCAGCTCCGACAATCCGGGGTCCCGTGGCTACACCTTC. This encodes CASSSDNPGSRGYTF.

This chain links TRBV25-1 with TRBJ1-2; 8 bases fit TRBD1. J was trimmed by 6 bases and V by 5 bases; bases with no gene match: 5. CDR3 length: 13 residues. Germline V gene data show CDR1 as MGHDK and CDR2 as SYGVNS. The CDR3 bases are TGTGCCAGCAGTCGGCCAGGGGGCCATGGCTACACCTTC. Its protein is CASSRPGGHGYTF.

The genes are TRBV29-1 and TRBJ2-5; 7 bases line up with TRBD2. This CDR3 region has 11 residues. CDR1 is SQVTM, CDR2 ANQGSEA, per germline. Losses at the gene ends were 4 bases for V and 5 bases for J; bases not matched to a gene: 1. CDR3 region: CSVGDYETQYF. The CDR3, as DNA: TGCAGCGTTGGGGACTACGAGACCCAGTACTTC.

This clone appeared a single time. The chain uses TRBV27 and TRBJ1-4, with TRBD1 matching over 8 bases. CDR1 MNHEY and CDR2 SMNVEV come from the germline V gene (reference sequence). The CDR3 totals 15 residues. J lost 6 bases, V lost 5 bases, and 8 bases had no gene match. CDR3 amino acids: CASSPRTGMDEKLFF. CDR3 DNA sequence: TGTGCCAGCAGTCCCAGGACAGGGATGGATGAAAAACTGTTTTTT.

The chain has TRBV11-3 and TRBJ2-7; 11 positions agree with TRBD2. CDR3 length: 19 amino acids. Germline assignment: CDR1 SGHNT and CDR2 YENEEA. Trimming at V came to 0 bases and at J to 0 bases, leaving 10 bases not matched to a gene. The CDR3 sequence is CASSLEKMGLADTSYEQYF. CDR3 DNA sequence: TGTGCCAGCAGCTTAGAAAAGATGGGACTAGCGGATACCTCCTACGAGCAGTACTTC.

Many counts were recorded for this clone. The chain's CDR3 is CASSLFKRALHF. CDR3 in DNA: TGTGCCAGCAGCTTATTTAAGAGGGCCCTCCACTTT. This sequence joins TRBV7-8 and TRBJ1-6; no clear D gene. Germline V gives CDR1 SGHVS, CDR2 FQNEAQ. The CDR3 has 12 residues. With 2 bases removed from V and 14 bases from J, the gap between germline ends came to 10 bases.

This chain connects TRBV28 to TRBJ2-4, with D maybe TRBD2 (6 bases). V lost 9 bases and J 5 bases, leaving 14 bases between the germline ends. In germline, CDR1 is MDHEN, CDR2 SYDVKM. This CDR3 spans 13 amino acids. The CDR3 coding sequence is TGTGCCAGTCGGAGGGGCGGGGAAAACATTCAGTACTTC. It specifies CASRRGGENIQYF. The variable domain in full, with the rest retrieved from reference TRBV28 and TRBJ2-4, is DVKVTQSSRYLVKRTGEKVFLECVQDMDHENMFWYRQDPGLGLRLIYFSYDVKMKEKGDIPEGYSVSREKKERFSLILESASTNQTSMYLCASRRGGENIQYFGAGTRLSVL.

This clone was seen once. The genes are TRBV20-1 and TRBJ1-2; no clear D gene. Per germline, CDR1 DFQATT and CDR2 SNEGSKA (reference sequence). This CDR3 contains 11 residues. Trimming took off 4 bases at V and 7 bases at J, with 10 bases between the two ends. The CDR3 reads CSAKAEAGYTF. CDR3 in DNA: TGCAGTGCTAAGGCAGAGGCTGGCTACACCTTC.

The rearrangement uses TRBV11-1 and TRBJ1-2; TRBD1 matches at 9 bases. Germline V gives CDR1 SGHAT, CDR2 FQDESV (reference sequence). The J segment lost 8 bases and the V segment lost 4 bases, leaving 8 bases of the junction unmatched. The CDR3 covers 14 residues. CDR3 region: CASSSETGGGGYTF. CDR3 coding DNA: TGTGCCAGCAGCTCCGAAACAGGGGGCGGAGGCTACACCTTC.

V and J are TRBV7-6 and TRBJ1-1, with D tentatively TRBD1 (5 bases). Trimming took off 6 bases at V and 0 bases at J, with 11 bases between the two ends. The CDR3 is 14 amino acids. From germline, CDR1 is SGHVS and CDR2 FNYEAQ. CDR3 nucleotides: TGTGCCAGCAGGTTGACAGAGGTGAACACTGAAGCTTTCTTT. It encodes CASRLTEVNTEAFF.

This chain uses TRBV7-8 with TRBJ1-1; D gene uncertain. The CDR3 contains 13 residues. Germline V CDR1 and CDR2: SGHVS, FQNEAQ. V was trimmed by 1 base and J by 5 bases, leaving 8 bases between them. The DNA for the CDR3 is TGTGCCAGCAGCTTAGTCGGGAGGACTGAAGCTTTCTTT. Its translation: CASSLVGRTEAFF.

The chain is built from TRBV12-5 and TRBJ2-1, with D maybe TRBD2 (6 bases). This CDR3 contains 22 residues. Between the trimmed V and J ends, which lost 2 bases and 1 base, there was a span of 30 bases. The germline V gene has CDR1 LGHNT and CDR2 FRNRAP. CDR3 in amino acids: CASGLITSYPGLARMSYNEQFF. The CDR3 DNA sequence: TGTGCTAGTGGTTTGATCACCTCTTATCCGGGACTCGCAAGGATGTCCTACAATGAGCAGTTCTTC.

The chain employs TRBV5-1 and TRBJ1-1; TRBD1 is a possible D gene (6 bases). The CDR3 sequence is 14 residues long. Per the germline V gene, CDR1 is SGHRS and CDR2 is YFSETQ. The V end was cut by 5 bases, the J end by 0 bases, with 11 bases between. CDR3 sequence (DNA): TGCGCCAGCAGGATGGACAGCATGAACACTGAAGCTTTCTTT. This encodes CASRMDSMNTEAFF.

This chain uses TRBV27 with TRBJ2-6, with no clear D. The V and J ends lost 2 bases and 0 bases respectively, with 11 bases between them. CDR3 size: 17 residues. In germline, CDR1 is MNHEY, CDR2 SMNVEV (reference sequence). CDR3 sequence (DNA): TGTGCCAGCAGTTTAAGCGTCGGTCGCTCTGGGGCCAACGTCCTGACTTTC. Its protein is CASSLSVGRSGANVLTF. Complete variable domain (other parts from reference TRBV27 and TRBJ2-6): EAQVTQNPRYLITVTGKKLTVTCSQNMNHEYMSWYRQDPGLGLRQIYYSMNVEVTDKGDVPEGYKVSRKEKRNFPLILESPSPNQTSLYFCASSLSVGRSGANVLTFGAGSRLTVL.

CDR3 DNA sequence: TGTGCCAGCAGTTTATGGGCACCTAAGGGGCAGCCCCAGCATTTT. Its translation is CASSLWAPKGQPQHF. This chain links TRBV28 with TRBJ1-5; D perhaps matches TRBD1 (5 bases). Germline V gene sequence: CDR1 MDHEN, CDR2 SYDVKM. Trimming took 0 bases from V and 7 from J, leaving 13 bases between them. The length of the CDR3 is 15 residues.

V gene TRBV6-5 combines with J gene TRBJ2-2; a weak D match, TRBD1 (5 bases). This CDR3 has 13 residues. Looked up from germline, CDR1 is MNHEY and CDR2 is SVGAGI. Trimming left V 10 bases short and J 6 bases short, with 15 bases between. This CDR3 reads CATTQGASGELFF. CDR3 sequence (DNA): TGTGCCACCACTCAGGGTGCTTCCGGGGAGCTGTTTTTT.

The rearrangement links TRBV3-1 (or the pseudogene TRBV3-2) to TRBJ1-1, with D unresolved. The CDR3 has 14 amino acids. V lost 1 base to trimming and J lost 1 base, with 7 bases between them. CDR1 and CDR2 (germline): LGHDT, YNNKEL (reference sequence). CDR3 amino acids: CASSQVGWNTEAFF. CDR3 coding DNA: TGTGCCAGCAGCCAAGTTGGATGGAACACTGAAGCTTTCTTT.

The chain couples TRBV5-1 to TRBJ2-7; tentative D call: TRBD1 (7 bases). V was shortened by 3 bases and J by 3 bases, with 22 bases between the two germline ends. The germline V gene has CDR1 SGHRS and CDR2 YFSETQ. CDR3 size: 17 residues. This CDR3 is CASSWGLGGGKSYEQYF. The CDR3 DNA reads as TGCGCCAGCAGCTGGGGCCTCGGAGGGGGCAAGAGCTACGAGCAGTACTTC.

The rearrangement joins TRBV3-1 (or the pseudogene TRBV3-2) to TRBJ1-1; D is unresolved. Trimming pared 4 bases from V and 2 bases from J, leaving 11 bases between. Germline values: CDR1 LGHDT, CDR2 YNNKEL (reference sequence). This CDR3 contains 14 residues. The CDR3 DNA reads TGTGCCAGCAGCCGGCAGACGGATAACACTGAAGCTTTCTTT. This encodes CASSRQTDNTEAFF.

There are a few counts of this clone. This chain's CDR3 is CASSLRRDRSSGNTIYF. For the CDR3, the DNA is TGTGCCAGCAGCTTGCGGCGGGACCGAAGCTCTGGAAACACCATATATTTT. The chain combines TRBV5-6 with TRBJ1-3; perhaps TRBD1 as D (5 bases). CDR1 SGHDT and CDR2 YYEEEE come from the germline V gene. CDR3 length: 17 amino acids. Trimming removed 1 base at V and 0 bases at J, with 14 bases between.